A single sample is the source of the 3 T cell receptor beta chains below, sequenced in a study of beta chain features in type 1 diabetes. Expressed TCRB transcripts were sequenced after all isolated RNA was converted to cDNA. Libraries were prepared by immunoSEQ multiplex PCR; TCRdb keeps only in-frame clonotypes and omits some of them. The sample carries some 250,000 clones, 27% recorded once. Material: central memory CD4+ T cells from blood. The source of these receptors is a man aged 25 to 45 in good health.

The rearrangement uses TRBV5-6 and TRBJ1-1; no clear D. The germline V gene has CDR1 SGHDT and CDR2 YYEEEE. V was trimmed by 3 bases and J by 1 base, leaving 10 bases between them. The CDR3 totals 14 residues. The CDR3 region is CASSYRGGNTEAFF. CDR3 DNA: TGTGCCAGCAGCTATCGGGGTGGGAACACTGAAGCTTTCTTT.

To note about this clone: This sample also contains other DNA sequences that code for the same CDR3. The V gene is TRBV2, the J gene TRBJ2-5; no definite D call. V was clipped by 6 bases and J by 2 bases, with 10 bases between them. Per germline, CDR1 SNHLY and CDR2 FYNNEI. The length of the CDR3 is 13 residues. The CDR3, as DNA: TGTGCCAGCAGCGAGTCGGTTCAAGAGACCCAGTACTTC. Amino acid sequence: CASSESVQETQYF.

This clone was detected only once. J is TRBJ2-1 and V is TRBV5-6; D is unresolved. CDR1 is SGHDT, CDR2 YYEEEE, per germline. This CDR3 is 12 amino acids long. V lost 4 bases, J lost 1 base, and 3 bases lay in between. DNA for the CDR3: TGTGCCAGCAGCGGTTCCTACAATGAGCAGTTCTTC. Its translation: CASSGSYNEQFF.